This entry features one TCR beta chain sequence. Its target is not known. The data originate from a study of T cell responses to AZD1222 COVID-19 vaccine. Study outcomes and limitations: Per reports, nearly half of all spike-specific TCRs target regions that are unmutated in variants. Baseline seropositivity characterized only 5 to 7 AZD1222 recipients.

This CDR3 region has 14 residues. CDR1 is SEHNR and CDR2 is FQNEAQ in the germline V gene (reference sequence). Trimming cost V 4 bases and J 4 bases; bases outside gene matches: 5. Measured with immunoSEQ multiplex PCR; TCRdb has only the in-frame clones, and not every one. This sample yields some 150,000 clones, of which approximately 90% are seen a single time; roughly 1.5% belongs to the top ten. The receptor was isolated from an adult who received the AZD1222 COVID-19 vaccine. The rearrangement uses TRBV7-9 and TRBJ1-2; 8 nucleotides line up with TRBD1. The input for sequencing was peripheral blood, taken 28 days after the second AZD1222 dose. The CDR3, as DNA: TGTGCCAGCAGCTACGGACAGGGCGCCTATGGCTACACCTTC. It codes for CASSYGQGAYGYTF.